A selection of T cell receptor beta chains follows, all from one sample in a study of siplizumab effects on memory and regulatory T cells. Assay: immunoSEQ multiplex PCR; the TCRdb copy retains only in-frame clones and omits some. The sample carries about 100,000 clones, around 90% recorded once. The sample consisted of CD4+ T cells sorted from blood. Receptor source: a human donor in good health. Each CDR3 is given with its conserved first and last residue. Fields, in order: J gene, D gene, V gene, clone size, CDR3 protein, CDR3 DNA. A D gene is named only where the DNA matches it firmly. Clone size, where shown, is once, few, many, or a class for clones that have expanded.

TRBJ1-5	-	TRBV18	-	CASSPLSGSNQPQHF	TGTGCCAGCTCACCTTTGTCGGGGAGCAATCAGCCCCAGCATTTT
TRBJ1-6	-	TRBV19	-	CASSVIRDNNSPLHF	TGTGCCAGTAGTGTAATCCGGGACAATAATTCACCCCTCCACTTT
TRBJ2-3	-	TRBV7-9	-	CASSFGAPDTQYF	TGTGCCAGCAGCTTTGGGGCCCCGGATACGCAGTATTTT
TRBJ2-3	-	TRBV5-1	-	CASSLGRGQDTQYF	TGCGCCAGCAGCTTGGGGCGGGGGCAAGATACGCAGTATTTT
TRBJ2-7	-	TRBV5-8	-	CASSPPTYWGGSYEQYF	TGTGCCAGCAGCCCGCCAACGTACTGGGGGGGCAGTTACGAGCAGTACTTC
TRBJ1-6	TRBD1	TRBV10-1	few	CASTSGTEGSPLHF	TGCGCCAGCACCTCCGGGACAGAGGGATCACCCCTCCACTTT
TRBJ2-2	-	TRBV7-2	few	CASRGVNGELFF	TGTGCCAGCAGGGGGGTGAACGGGGAGCTGTTTTTT
TRBJ2-3	TRBD1	TRBV18	-	CASSPRGQGPTDTQYF	TGTGCCAGCTCACCCCGCGGACAGGGACCGACAGATACGCAGTATTTT
TRBJ1-6	TRBD1	TRBV7-2	-	CASSFGQGGSPLHF	TGTGCCAGCAGCTTCGGACAGGGTGGTTCACCCCTCCACTTT
TRBJ1-1	-	TRBV4-2	-	CASSQGNQGNTEAFF	TGTGCCAGCAGCCAAGGTAATCAGGGGAACACTGAAGCTTTCTTT
TRBJ2-7	TRBD1	TRBV5-5	-	CASSWGTGPTTYEQYF	TGTGCCAGCAGCTGGGGGACAGGGCCAACTACCTACGAGCAGTACTTC
TRBJ2-3	TRBD1	TRBV19	-	CASSNADRATDTQYF	TGTGCCAGTAGTAACGCAGACAGGGCCACAGATACGCAGTATTTT
TRBJ1-5	-	TRBV6-6	-	CASSWGQGNQPQHF	TGTGCCAGCAGTTGGGGGCAGGGCAATCAGCCCCAGCATTTT
TRBJ1-2	-	TRBV5-4	once	CASSPEGGGYGYTF	TGTGCCAGCAGCCCGGAGGGGGGAGGATATGGCTACACCTTC
TRBJ1-4	-	TRBV27	-	CASRTRRAEKLFF	TGTGCCAGCAGGACCCGGAGGGCTGAAAAACTGTTTTTT
TRBJ2-1	-	TRBV5-1	-	CASSLSAGPSDEQFF	TGCGCCAGCAGCTTGTCGGCAGGCCCGTCCGATGAGCAGTTCTTC
TRBJ1-3	-	TRBV7-3	-	CASSRHQGTGNTIYF	TGTGCCAGCAGCCGTCATCAGGGGACAGGAAACACCATATATTTT
TRBJ1-2	-	TRBV6-7	-	CASSYRDTPCNPF	TGTGCCAGCAGTTACCGGGACACCCCATGTAATCCCTTC
TRBJ2-1	-	TRBV7-6	-	CASSVGTIGGGNEQFF	TGTGCCAGCAGCGTGGGGACAATCGGTGGTGGAAATGAGCAGTTCTTC
TRBJ2-7	TRBD1	TRBV6-5	-	CASSEPGQGAYEQYF	TGTGCCAGCAGCGAACCGGGACAGGGGGCCTACGAGCAGTACTTC
TRBJ2-7	TRBD1	TRBV11-2	-	CASSLAFGQGGYYEQYF	TGTGCCAGCAGCTTAGCGTTCGGACAGGGGGGATATTACGAGCAGTACTTC
TRBJ1-2	-	TRBV18	once	CASSPAQSNGYTF	TGTGCCAGCTCACCAGCACAGTCTAATGGCTACACCTTC
TRBJ2-3	TRBD1	TRBV9	-	CASSGGARQGIDTQYF	TGTGCCAGCAGCGGCGGTGCGCGACAGGGTATAGATACGCAGTATTTT
TRBJ2-1	TRBD2	TRBV5-6	-	CASSSSGGALDEQFF	TGTGCCAGCAGCTCTAGCGGGGGGGCCTTGGATGAGCAGTTCTTC
TRBJ1-1	TRBD1	TRBV6-5	-	CASRLNRGQNTEAFF	TGTGCCAGCCGGCTAAACAGGGGGCAGAACACTGAAGCTTTCTTT
TRBJ2-3	TRBD2	TRBV7-2	-	CASSLNLPGLDSTDTQYF	TGTGCCAGCAGCTTGAATCTGCCGGGACTAGACAGCACAGATACGCAGTATTTT
TRBJ1-2	-	TRBV6-1	once	CASSIFGPTGGYTF	TGTGCCAGCAGTATATTCGGCCCCACGGGAGGCTACACCTTC
TRBJ1-5	-	TRBV6-5	-	CASSYLQGHQPQHF	TGTGCCAGCAGTTACTTACAGGGACATCAGCCCCAGCATTTT
TRBJ2-3	-	TRBV7-2	once	CASSLAFSPGRDTQYF	TGTGCCAGCAGCTTAGCTTTTTCCCCCGGTAGAGATACGCAGTATTTT
TRBJ2-3	-	TRBV15	-	CATSVSDRDTQYF	TGTGCCACCAGCGTTTCGGATAGGGATACGCAGTATTTT
TRBJ1-2	-	TRBV28	-	CASSSTNYGYTF	TGTGCCAGCAGTAGCACTAACTATGGCTACACCTTC
TRBJ2-5	TRBD2	TRBV5-6	-	CASSLGTSGAGTQYF	TGTGCCAGCAGCTTGGGGACTAGCGGGGCGGGAACCCAGTACTTC
TRBJ2-7	TRBD1	TRBV5-5	-	CASSLAGGDYEQYF	TGTGCCAGCAGCTTGGCAGGGGGTGATTACGAGCAGTACTTC
TRBJ2-3	-	TRBV7-3	once	CASSPSGSTDTQYF	TGTGCCAGCAGCCCCTCGGGGTCCACAGATACGCAGTATTTT
TRBJ2-1	-	TRBV11-2	-	CASSLDRDNYNEQFF	TGTGCCAGCAGCTTAGATCGGGATAACTACAATGAGCAGTTCTTC
TRBJ1-4	TRBD1	TRBV5-1	-	CASSLTGTGGGKLFF	TGCGCCAGCAGCCTGACTGGGACAGGGGGCGGAAAACTGTTTTTT
TRBJ2-7	TRBD2	TRBV4-2	-	CASSQDVSGAYEQYF	TGTGCCAGCAGCCAAGATGTGAGCGGGGCGTACGAGCAGTACTTC
TRBJ2-1	TRBD2	TRBV19	-	CASSFAGTSLIGEQFF	TGTGCCAGTAGTTTCGCCGGGACTAGCCTTATCGGTGAGCAGTTCTTC
TRBJ2-2	-	TRBV29-1	-	CSAGGLNTGELFF	TGCAGCGCCGGGGGACTCAACACCGGGGAGCTGTTTTTT
TRBJ1-3	-	TRBV7-2	-	CASSLLAGHIYF	TGTGCCAGCAGCTTACTGGCAGGGCACATATATTTT
TRBJ2-5	-	TRBV9	-	CASSRDFQETQYF	TGTGCCAGCAGCAGGGACTTCCAAGAGACCCAGTACTTC
TRBJ1-4	TRBD1	TRBV5-1	-	CASSRDSATNEKLFF	TGCGCCAGCAGCCGGGACAGTGCAACTAATGAAAAACTGTTTTTT
TRBJ2-1	-	TRBV28	-	CASPPSDGQTSYNEQFF	TGTGCCAGCCCCCCTTCTGACGGGCAAACGTCCTACAATGAGCAGTTCTTC
TRBJ1-2	TRBD1	TRBV28	once	CASSPGAGGGYGYTF	TGTGCCAGCAGTCCTGGGGCAGGGGGAGGCTATGGCTACACCTTC
TRBJ1-1	-	TRBV10-3	-	CAISGNYEAFF	TGTGCCATCAGTGGCAATTATGAAGCTTTCTTT
TRBJ1-6	-	TRBV12-5	once	CASGLVSALNSPLHF	TGTGCTAGTGGTTTGGTATCTGCTTTGAATTCACCCCTCCACTTT
TRBJ2-1	-	TRBV5-1	-	CASSARAVNEQFF	TGCGCCAGCAGCGCGAGGGCTGTGAATGAGCAGTTCTTC
TRBJ2-5	-	TRBV7-6	-	CASTSQETQYF	TGTGCCAGCACCTCCCAAGAGACCCAGTACTTC